The 4 T cell receptor beta chains below were found in one sample sequenced in a study of T cells in Graves' hyperthyroidism and ophthalmopathy. From RNA transcripts, TCR beta CDR3 regions were amplified. Researchers ran a first-round RT-PCR on the TCR CDR3 using the HTBI primer set. Each CDR3 protein gets one entry after TCRdb re-called the multiplex PCR reads with MiXCR. This sample has approximately 400,000 distinct CDR3 sequences, with 15% to 18% found just once. Sequenced: blood. All receptors come from a woman aged 18-30 years with Graves' hyperthyroidism that later progressed to Graves' ophthalmopathy.

On this clonotype itself: With a much larger clone just one base away, this may be a read error. The rearrangement links TRBV6-4 to TRBJ2-1; TRBD1 agrees at 12 bases. CDR3 length equals 15 residues. Germline-derived CDR1 and CDR2 are MRHNA and SNTAGT. CDR3 nucleotides: TGTGCCAACAGTGAGGCCGGGACAGGGGGCGCTGAGCAGTTCTTC. This codes for CANSEAGTGGAEQFF.

This clonotype came up a few times. One junction end disagrees with the germline gene, perhaps due to a read error. The V and J genes are TRBV28 and TRBJ2-2, with 14 bases fitting TRBD2. Germline CDR1 MDHEN, CDR2 SYDVKM. This CDR3 is built from 18 residues. The CDR3 DNA is TGTGTCAGCAGTTCCCGGGGACTAGCGGGAGCCGGCACCGGGGAGCTGTTTTTT. Its protein is CVSSSRGLAGAGTGELFF.

The chain has TRBV14 and TRBJ1-5, with no clear D. The CDR3 has 17 residues. V lost 0 bases and J lost 0, with 12 bases in between. CDR1 and CDR2 from the germline V gene are SGHDN and FVKESK. The CDR3 coding sequence is TGTGCCAGCAGCCAAGAGGGGAGAGAGGATAGCAATCAGCCCCAGCATTTT. It specifies CASSQEGREDSNQPQHF.

This clonotype was observed many times. The chain has TRBV7-2 and TRBJ1-5, with D possibly being TRBD1 (5 bases). Germline CDR1 reads SGHTA; CDR2 reads FQGNSA. V lost 5 bases, J lost 6 bases, and 17 bases lay in between. This CDR3 is 15 amino acids long. For the CDR3, the DNA is TGTGCCAGCAGCCCCGGGACCGGGCGGAGTCAGCCCCAGCATTTT. Translated: CASSPGTGRSQPQHF.